This T cell receptor beta chain was profiled in a study of blood T cell repertoires in COVID-19. Study details: Sites in the United States, Italy and Spain provided acute and convalescent COVID-19 samples. PBMCs, B-cell-depleted T cells, or T cells provided the cDNA or gDNA that made up the material.

Original handling: Amplifying reference gene primers gave estimates of nucleated cell counts. Profiling relied on immunoSEQ multiplex PCR, and the TCRdb table lists in-frame clones only, not all of them. V and J calls plus clone size are reproduced from that table; the DNA served to infer D and trimming. The sample lists 85,000 to 130,000 clones; about 91% were seen once. The trim removed 4 bases at V and 4 bases at J, leaving 3 bases unmatched. Germline V gene sequence: CDR1 GTSNPN, CDR2 SVGIG (reference sequence). This CDR3 has 12 residues. The rearrangement links TRBV30 to TRBJ1-2; 7 bases match TRBD1. The source of this sequence is a human donor in a cohort sampled during active COVID-19. Sequenced material: peripheral blood. DNA of the CDR3: TGTGCCTGGACGGCAGGGGGCTATGGCTACACCTTC. This encodes CAWTAGGYGYTF. Filled out from reference TRBV30 and TRBJ1-2, the complete variable domain reads SQTIHQWPATLVQPVGSPLSLECTVEGTSNPNLYWYRQAAGRGLQLLFYSVGIGQISSEVPQNLSASRPQDRQFILSSKKLLLSDSGFYLCAWTAGGYGYTFGSGTRLTVV.